What follows are 23 T cell receptor beta chains derived from one specimen sequenced in a study of blood T cell repertoires in COVID-19. Sequencing was performed with immunoSEQ multiplex PCR; in TCRdb, only in-frame clones are kept and a portion is missing. This sample carries roughly 73,000 clones, 80% to 90% of them seen once, and the ten largest clones take roughly 9%. Sequencing was performed on peripheral blood. The source is a man older than 75 with acute or convalescent COVID-19.

The count of this clone is one. This sequence joins TRBV19 and TRBJ1-1; no clear D gene. Germline CDR1 reads LNHDA; CDR2 reads SQIVND (reference sequence). V was clipped by 0 bases and J by 3 bases, with 11 bases between them. The length of the CDR3 is 15 residues. CDR3 in DNA: TGTGCCAGTAGTATAGATCCGGGTTGGGACACTGAAGCTTTCTTT. It translates to CASSIDPGWDTEAFF.

The rearrangement links TRBV9 to TRBJ2-7; 9 bases fit TRBD1. The CDR3 has 14 residues. CDR1 is SGDLS and CDR2 is YYNGEE in the germline V gene. Germline trimming cut 3 bases from V and 4 bases from J; bases unmatched to any gene: 5. The CDR3 region has the DNA TGTGCCAGCAGCGCCGGGACAGGGCAATACGAGCAGTACTTC. Translated: CASSAGTGQYEQYF. Full variable domain (outside the CDR3, taken from reference TRBV9 and TRBJ2-7): DSGVTQTPKHLITATGQRVTLRCSPRSGDLSVYWYQQSLDQGLQFLIQYYNGEERAKGNILERFSAQQFPDLHSELNLSSLELGDSALYFCASSAGTGQYEQYFGPGTRLTVT.

The V call is TRBV9, the J call TRBJ2-7; D is possibly TRBD2 (5 bases). Looked up from germline, CDR1 is SGDLS and CDR2 is YYNGEE. Trimming took off 0 bases at V and 5 bases at J, with 12 bases between the two ends. The CDR3 sequence is 14 residues long. CDR3: CASSVVLRVHEQYF. The CDR3 DNA sequence: TGTGCCAGCAGCGTAGTATTGAGGGTCCACGAGCAGTACTTC. Drawing the rest from reference TRBV9 and TRBJ2-7, the complete variable domain is DSGVTQTPKHLITATGQRVTLRCSPRSGDLSVYWYQQSLDQGLQFLIQYYNGEERAKGNILERFSAQQFPDLHSELNLSSLELGDSALYFCASSVVLRVHEQYFGPGTRLTVT.

This chain joins TRBV5-8 and TRBJ1-5; maybe TRBD1 (6 bases). Trimming removed 1 base at V and 2 bases at J, with 13 bases between. CDR3 length: 16 amino acids. Germline loops: CDR1 SGHTS, CDR2 YDEGEE. This chain's CDR3 is CASSLTGMTGNQPQHF. CDR3 coding DNA: TGTGCCAGCAGCTTGACAGGGATGACTGGCAATCAGCCCCAGCATTTT.

The V and J genes are TRBV5-6 and TRBJ1-3; 8 bases match TRBD1. J gave up 3 bases and V 3 bases, and 8 bases lay outside the gene matches. The CDR3 sequence is 16 residues long. Germline CDR1 SGHDT, CDR2 YYEEEE. This CDR3 reads CASSWWTGINGNTIYF. The CDR3 DNA reads as TGTGCCAGCAGCTGGTGGACAGGGATTAATGGAAACACCATATATTTT.

CDR3 nucleotide sequence: TGCGCCAGCAGCCCCTCCTGGGCAAATGAAAAACTGTTTTTT. Encoded protein: CASSPSWANEKLFF. V usage is TRBV4-1 and J usage is TRBJ1-4; D unclear. Trimming pared 4 bases from V and 5 bases from J, leaving 11 bases between. The CDR3 covers 14 residues. Germline CDR1 is MGHRA and CDR2 is YSYEKL.

V and J are TRBV5-4 and TRBJ2-1; D is possibly TRBD1 (5 bases). The CDR3 consists of 15 residues. The germline V gene has CDR1 SGHNT and CDR2 YYREEE (reference sequence). Trimming stripped 2 bases from V and 8 bases from J, with 17 bases between. CDR3 loop: CASSFFGAPSDEQFF. CDR3 DNA: TGTGCCAGCAGCTTTTTTGGGGCCCCGAGCGATGAGCAGTTCTTC.

The chain couples TRBV29-1 to TRBJ2-3; 8 nucleotides agree with TRBD2. Germline V lookup: CDR1 SQVTM, CDR2 ANQGSEA. Trimming at V came to 6 bases and at J to 0 bases, leaving 8 bases not matched to a gene. The CDR3 contains 15 residues. The DNA for the CDR3 is TGCAGCGTGGGAACTAGCGGCGCGAGCACAGATACGCAGTATTTT. Its translation: CSVGTSGASTDTQYF.

V usage is TRBV2 and J usage is TRBJ2-7; 14 bases align to TRBD2. The V and J ends lost 8 bases and 6 bases, in that order; junction bases with no gene match: 9. The CDR3 extends over 15 amino acids. Germline V lookup: CDR1 SNHLY, CDR2 FYNNEI. The CDR3 DNA follows: TGTGCCAGCCGGACTAGCGGGAGGCTCCTCCTCGAGCAGTACTTC. This sequence encodes CASRTSGRLLLEQYF.

This sequence joins TRBV19 and TRBJ1-2, with TRBD1 as a possible D gene (5 bases). Per germline, CDR1 LNHDA and CDR2 SQIVND (reference sequence). The V gene lost 6 bases and the J gene lost 4 bases, with 15 bases spanning the gap. This CDR3 region has 14 residues. CDR3 region: CASRGRGPGYGYTF. The CDR3 DNA reads as TGTGCCAGTAGAGGGAGGGGCCCCGGCTATGGCTACACCTTC.

This clone has only one observation. The chain couples TRBV5-4 to TRBJ1-1; 7 nucleotides align to TRBD1. This CDR3 is 11 amino acids long. The germline gives CDR1 SGHNT, CDR2 YYREEE (reference sequence). V shed 4 bases, J shed 11 bases, and the junction held 5 bases outside the gene matches. The CDR3 bases are TGTGCCAGCAGCAATACAGGGGCCGCTTTCTTT. Translated: CASSNTGAAFF.

This chain uses TRBV2 with TRBJ2-2, with a tentative D call TRBD2 (5 bases). Germline V gene data show CDR1 as SNHLY and CDR2 as FYNNEI. This CDR3 has 15 amino acids. Trimming left V 7 bases short and J 4 bases short, with 16 bases between. The CDR3 region is CASTLDRGGTGELFF. The CDR3 coding sequence is TGTGCCAGCACCCTTGATAGAGGAGGCACCGGGGAGCTGTTTTTT.

The chain employs TRBV5-1 and TRBJ2-2, with 7 positions matching TRBD1. J was trimmed by 4 bases and V by 5 bases; bases with no gene match: 2. This CDR3 contains 13 residues. CDR1 is SGHRS, CDR2 YFSETQ, per germline. CDR3 DNA sequence: TGCGCCAGCAGACAGGGGCCCACCGGGGAGCTGTTTTTT. Encoded protein: CASRQGPTGELFF.

The V and J genes are TRBV10-1 and TRBJ1-1; perhaps TRBD1 as D (5 bases). CDR1 is WNHNN and CDR2 is SYGVQD in the germline V gene (reference sequence). This CDR3 spans 13 amino acids. Deletions cut 3 bases from V and 4 bases from J, with 9 bases between. The CDR3 DNA reads as TGCGCCAGCAGTGAAAGGGGCGGCACTGAAGCTTTCTTT. Encoded protein: CASSERGGTEAFF.

The CDR3 bases are TGTGCCAGCACCCCAAGACAGGCGATTTCACCCCTCCACTTT. Translating gives CASTPRQAISPLHF. The rearrangement links TRBV6-6 to TRBJ1-6; TRBD1 might be the D (6 bases). The CDR3 runs to 14 residues. V lost 7 bases and J lost 9, with 16 bases in between. Germline CDR1 and CDR2: MNHNY and SVGAGI (reference sequence).

This chain links TRBV5-1 with TRBJ2-3, with 10 nucleotides matching TRBD1. The germline gives CDR1 SGHRS, CDR2 YFSETQ. The CDR3 has 17 amino acids. Unmatched junction bases numbered 10, after V lost 4 bases and J lost 2 bases. The CDR3 loop is CASSTGQGGSTTDTQYF. The CDR3 nucleotides are TGCGCCAGCAGCACCGGACAGGGGGGATCGACCACAGATACGCAGTATTTT.

The chain employs TRBV5-1 and TRBJ2-3; 9 nucleotides line up with TRBD1. The V gene's germline CDR1 is SGHRS and CDR2 YFSETQ. With V trimmed by 0 bases and J by 4 bases, 3 bases remained unmatched. The CDR3 runs 15 residues. The CDR3, as DNA: TGCGCCAGCAGCTTGGGGGACAGGGACGCAGATACGCAGTATTTT. As protein: CASSLGDRDADTQYF.

This chain uses TRBV24-1 with TRBJ1-2; D gene unclear. The CDR3 contains 13 residues. Trimming stripped 2 bases from V and 3 bases from J, with 6 bases between. Germline assignment: CDR1 KGHDR and CDR2 SFDVKD. The CDR3, as DNA: TGTGCCACCAGTGATTCCACAGACTATGGCTACACCTTC. Protein: CATSDSTDYGYTF.

The chain is built from TRBV7-2 and TRBJ1-1; no reliable D call. The CDR3 contains 14 residues. Germline CDR1 and CDR2: SGHTA and FQGNSA. Trimming pared 0 bases from V and 4 bases from J, leaving 9 bases between. In nucleotides, the CDR3 is TGTGCCAGCAGCTTAGCCCTGGAGGGCACTGAAGCTTTCTTT. It translates to CASSLALEGTEAFF.

This chain joins TRBV19 and TRBJ1-2; D may be TRBD1 (5 bases). Per germline, CDR1 LNHDA and CDR2 SQIVND (reference sequence). This CDR3 spans 16 amino acids. Trimming stripped 3 bases from V and 6 bases from J, with 20 bases between. CDR3 coding DNA: TGTGCCAGTAGTATCTCATCACAAGTTATACAGGATGGCTACACCTTC. Translating it yields CASSISSQVIQDGYTF.

The chain combines TRBV4-1 with TRBJ1-3; no firm D call. CDR3 length equals 14 residues. V was cut by 1 base and J by 1 base, with 5 bases left in between. CDR1 is MGHRA, CDR2 YSYEKL, per germline. The CDR3 protein is CASSQASSGNTIYF. For the CDR3, the DNA is TGCGCCAGCAGCCAAGCTAGTTCTGGAAACACCATATATTTT.

J is TRBJ2-5 and V is TRBV3-1 (or the pseudogene TRBV3-2); 14 bases agree with TRBD2. The CDR3 spans 15 residues. The ends lost 5 bases at V and 3 bases at J; junction bases unmatched: 2. Germline V gene data show CDR1 as LGHDT and CDR2 as YNNKEL (reference sequence). CDR3 bases: TGTGCCAGCAGCTCGGGACTAGCGGGGGAAGAGACCCAGTACTTC. This encodes CASSSGLAGEETQYF.

The chain recombines TRBV24-1 with TRBJ1-1, with 8 bases fitting TRBD1. The CDR3 consists of 15 residues. Looked up from germline, CDR1 is KGHDR and CDR2 is SFDVKD. Losses at the gene ends were 4 bases for V and 0 bases for J; bases not matched to a gene: 3. CDR3: CATSDSRGLNTEAFF. The CDR3 DNA reads TGTGCCACCAGTGACTCCAGGGGGCTGAACACTGAAGCTTTCTTT.